Following are 21 T cell receptor beta chains from one sample sequenced in a study of OX40 agonist ivuxolimab in advanced cancers. Libraries were prepared by immunoSEQ multiplex PCR; TCRdb keeps only in-frame clonotypes and omits some of them. The repertoire consists of nearly 80,000 clones, with about nine tenths occurring once and the leading ten covering 0.33%. Source: CD4+ or CD8+ T cells sorted from blood, taken in a trial of the OX40 agonist ivuxolimab. All receptors derive from an adult with an advanced solid tumor such as melanoma, head and neck, liver or kidney cancer.

The V call is TRBV19, the J call TRBJ1-5, with D perhaps TRBD1 (5 bases). CDR1 is LNHDA and CDR2 is SQIVND in the germline V gene (reference sequence). CDR3 length equals 16 residues. The V end was cut by 3 bases, the J end by 2 bases, with 14 bases between. This CDR3 is CASSIHEGQGNQPQHF. Written as DNA, the CDR3 is TGTGCCAGTAGTATCCACGAGGGGCAGGGCAATCAGCCCCAGCATTTT.

This clone has only a few counts. This chain uses TRBV4-2 with TRBJ2-1; 10 bases are a match to TRBD1. This CDR3 is built from 17 residues. V gave up 4 bases and J gave up 6 bases; unmatched junction bases: 12. The germline V gene encodes CDR1 LGHNA and CDR2 YNFKEQ. CDR3 DNA sequence: TGTGCCAGCAGCCTCCACCCTTCGGGACAGGGGCCCAATGAGCAGTTCTTC. Amino acids: CASSLHPSGQGPNEQFF.

Remarks on this clone: The same CDR3 arises from other DNA sequences in this sample as well. The chain carries TRBV28 and TRBJ1-5; 10 bases line up with TRBD1. CDR3 size: 14 residues. CDR1 is MDHEN and CDR2 is SYDVKM in the germline V gene. With V trimmed by 8 bases and J by 0 bases, 1 base remained unmatched. CDR3 bases: TGTGCCAGCCGGACAGGGGGTAGCAATCAGCCCCAGCATTTT. Encoded protein: CASRTGGSNQPQHF.

This chain connects TRBV19 to TRBJ2-1; possibly TRBD2 for D (5 bases). CDR1 and CDR2 (germline): LNHDA, SQIVND (reference sequence). The ends were cut back, 3 bases at V and 6 bases at J, with 15 bases in the middle. The CDR3 runs to 15 residues. This CDR3 reads CASSIGGGDRNEQFF. The CDR3 DNA sequence: TGTGCCAGTAGTATTGGAGGAGGTGATCGCAATGAGCAGTTCTTC.

The genes are TRBV6-6 and TRBJ2-7; 9 bases map to TRBD2. This CDR3 region has 15 residues. J lost 3 bases, V lost 4 bases, and 7 bases had no gene match. Per the germline V gene, CDR1 is MNHNY and CDR2 is SVGAGI (reference sequence). In DNA, the CDR3 is TGTGCCAGCAGTTTATGGCGGGGGGGGAACTACGAGCAGTACGTC. This codes for CASSLWRGGNYEQYV.

This chain joins TRBV2 and TRBJ1-3, with a weak D call TRBD1 (5 bases). This CDR3 contains 16 residues. V gave up 3 bases and J gave up 0 bases, with 12 bases separating them. Looked up from germline, CDR1 is SNHLY and CDR2 is FYNNEI. CDR3 bases: TGTGCCAGCAGTGACTCAGGACAAACCTCTGGAAACACCATATATTTT. This encodes CASSDSGQTSGNTIYF.

The CDR3 sequence: CATSRGSQYNEQFF. The CDR3 bases are TGTGCCACCAGCAGAGGATCCCAGTACAATGAGCAGTTCTTC. The V gene is TRBV15, the J gene TRBJ2-1; D unresolved. The CDR3 has 14 amino acids. The V end was cut by 1 base, the J end by 4 bases, with 8 bases between. Germline-derived CDR1 and CDR2 are LNHNV and YYDKDF (reference sequence).

This chain links TRBV18 with TRBJ2-1; 8 bases map to TRBD1. The CDR3 length is 15 residues. Germline V gene lookup returns CDR1 KGHSH and CDR2 LQKENI. The trim removed 3 bases at V and 5 bases at J, leaving 6 bases unmatched. The CDR3 here is CASSPLTTGDNEQFF. The CDR3 nucleotides read TGTGCCAGCTCACCTTTGACGACAGGGGACAATGAGCAGTTCTTC.

Worth noting for this clone: The sample contains more than one DNA sequence encoding this CDR3. This rearrangement joins TRBV23-1 to TRBJ1-2, with D possibly being TRBD1 (5 bases). TRBV23-1 qualifies as an ORF whose function is uncertain. The length of the CDR3 is 16 residues. The V and J ends lost 0 bases and 4 bases respectively, with 15 bases between them. CDR3 protein: CASSQSPGSTLYGYTF. As DNA, the CDR3 is TGCGCCAGCAGTCAATCGCCAGGGTCTACCCTCTATGGCTACACCTTC.

This chain joins TRBV6-4 and TRBJ2-5; 7 positions match TRBD2. Losses at the gene ends were 4 bases for V and 5 bases for J; bases not matched to a gene: 4. Per the germline V gene, CDR1 is MRHNA and CDR2 is SNTAGT. CDR3 length equals 13 residues. The CDR3 DNA follows: TGTGCCAGCAGTGGGGACTATGGGGAGACCCAGTACTTC. Translated, it gives CASSGDYGETQYF.

DNA for the CDR3: TGTGCCAGCAGTGAAGCAGTCTTCAATCAGCCCCAGCATTTT. This codes for CASSEAVFNQPQHF. This sequence joins TRBV6-1 and TRBJ1-5; D uncertain. With 0 bases removed from V and 3 bases from J, the gap between germline ends came to 6 bases. Germline loops: CDR1 MNHNS, CDR2 SASEGT. The CDR3 consists of 14 residues.

The chain uses TRBV13 and TRBJ1-1, with unresolved D. The ends were cut back, 6 bases at V and 2 bases at J, with 4 bases in the middle. This CDR3 is built from 11 residues. Germline-derived CDR1 and CDR2 are PRHDT and FYEKMQ (reference sequence). DNA of the CDR3: TGTGCCAGCAGGCGTAACACTGAAGCTTTCTTT. This encodes CASRRNTEAFF.

The rearrangement uses TRBV6-5 and TRBJ1-1, with TRBD1 identical over 10 bases. Germline CDR1 and CDR2: MNHEY and SVGAGI. This CDR3 region has 14 residues. After removal of 5 bases from V and 3 bases from J, the junction contained 3 bases not matched to a gene. In DNA form, the CDR3 reads TGTGCCAGCAGTCGGACAGGGGGTGACACTGAAGCTTTCTTT. Translating it yields CASSRTGGDTEAFF.

The chain uses TRBV6-6 and TRBJ2-3; D not certain. The V end lost 0 bases, the J end lost 4 bases, and 11 bases lay between the germline ends. Germline CDR1 MNHNY, CDR2 SVGAGI (reference sequence). The CDR3 loop spans 15 amino acids. The CDR3 reads CASSYSHSFPDTQYF. The DNA of the CDR3 is TGTGCCAGCAGTTACTCGCATTCATTTCCAGATACGCAGTATTTT.

This chain uses TRBV19 with TRBJ2-5; tentative D call: TRBD1 (5 bases). V lost 1 base and J 4 bases, leaving 10 bases between the germline ends. Germline lookup yields CDR1 LNHDA and CDR2 SQIVND (reference sequence). The CDR3 is 14 residues long. In nucleotides, the CDR3 is TGTGCCAGTAGTATAGGGCAGGGCGGAGAGACCCAGTACTTC. Translated: CASSIGQGGETQYF.

This chain links TRBV6-5 with TRBJ2-3; no firm D call. The germline V gene has CDR1 MNHEY and CDR2 SVGAGI. The V end lost 0 bases, the J end lost 2 bases, and 9 bases lay between the germline ends. The CDR3 has 15 residues. CDR3 nucleotides: TGTGCCAGCAGTTACTCCGGCAGACTCACAGATACGCAGTATTTT. Translating gives CASSYSGRLTDTQYF.

This chain uses TRBV6-6 with TRBJ2-1; TRBD1 matches 7 bases. V gave up 5 bases and J gave up 0 bases; unmatched junction bases: 4. Germline values: CDR1 MNHNY, CDR2 SVGAGI (reference sequence). The CDR3 sequence is 15 residues long. CDR3 residues: CASSRQGSSYNEQFF. The CDR3 DNA reads as TGTGCCAGCAGTCGACAGGGCAGCTCCTACAATGAGCAGTTCTTC.

This rearrangement joins TRBV10-3 to TRBJ2-5; D is ambiguous. Trimming cost V 3 bases and J 4 bases, with 12 bases left between them. This CDR3 spans 14 amino acids. Germline V gene lookup returns CDR1 ENHRY and CDR2 SYGVKD. This chain's CDR3 is CAISEGEVIETQYF. The CDR3 DNA reads as TGTGCCATCAGTGAAGGAGAAGTGATAGAGACCCAGTACTTC.

This clone was counted only a few times. The chain is built from TRBV19 and TRBJ2-4, with 7 positions matching TRBD1. V shed 9 bases and J 7 bases; nucleotides not matched to a gene: 12. The CDR3 is 14 amino acids. Germline values: CDR1 LNHDA, CDR2 SQIVND (reference sequence). The DNA for the CDR3 is TGTGCCAGCCTGGACAGGACTCCCGGGAACATTCAGTACTTC. This encodes CASLDRTPGNIQYF. The full variable domain, with the rest looked up from reference TRBV19 and TRBJ2-4, is DGGITQSPKYLFRKEGQNVTLSCEQNLNHDAMYWYRQDPGQGLRLIYYSQIVNDFQKGDIAEGYSVSREKKESFPLTVTSAQKNPTAFYLCASLDRTPGNIQYFGAGTRLSVL.

The genes are TRBV18 and TRBJ2-3; 13 bases map to TRBD2. The V and J ends lost 6 bases and 5 bases, in that order; junction bases with no gene match: 14. This CDR3 comprises 18 residues. Germline V lookup: CDR1 KGHSH, CDR2 LQKENI. The chain's CDR3 is CASSPTLLAGGPGDTQYF. The DNA for the CDR3 is TGTGCCAGCTCCCCGACCCTACTAGCGGGGGGGCCTGGAGATACGCAGTATTTT.

The V and J genes are TRBV28 and TRBJ2-6; D gene ambiguous. Trimming pared 8 bases from V and 1 base from J, leaving 9 bases between. Germline CDR1 MDHEN, CDR2 SYDVKM. The CDR3 runs to 14 residues. CDR3 DNA sequence: TGTGCCAGCGCCGGGCCTTCTGGGGCCAACGTCCTGACTTTC. This sequence encodes CASAGPSGANVLTF.